Following are 30 T cell receptor beta chains from one sample sequenced in a study of response to subunit inactivated influenza vaccine. From the RT-PCR reads, TCRdb called clonotypes with MiXCR, one entry per CDR3 protein. Of about 700,000 distinct CDR3 sequences in the sample, around 14% were seen once. Sequenced material: PBMCs from blood, taken 14 to 15 days before vaccination. These receptors all stem from a man over 45 who received an inactivated influenza vaccine.

The chain employs TRBV11-2 and TRBJ2-5; D uncertain. The CDR3 is 15 amino acids. Trimming left V 0 bases short and J 7 bases short, with 15 bases between. The germline V gene encodes CDR1 SGHAT and CDR2 FQNNGV. CDR3 residues: CASSLDPSSRRTQYF. The CDR3 DNA reads as TGTGCCAGCAGCTTAGATCCATCTTCCCGAAGGACCCAGTACTTC.

The CDR3 region is CATPRRETYEQYF. CDR3 sequence (DNA): TGTGCCACCCCCAGACGGGAAACCTACGAGCAGTACTTC. The V gene is TRBV7-9, the J gene TRBJ2-7; possibly TRBD2 for D (5 bases). Trimming took off 10 bases at V and 2 bases at J, with 15 bases between the two ends. This CDR3 contains 13 residues. The germline V gene has CDR1 SEHNR and CDR2 FQNEAQ (reference sequence).

The rearrangement joins TRBV6-2 or TRBV6-3 to TRBJ2-5, with D possibly TRBD2 on 6 matching bases. The CDR3 covers 14 residues. Germline loops: CDR1 MNHEY, CDR2 SVGEGT. Trimming shortened V by 6 bases and J by 0 bases, and 11 bases separated the two germline ends. CDR3 sequence: CASRTAGHQETQYF. DNA of the CDR3: TGTGCCAGCAGGACCGCGGGGCACCAAGAGACCCAGTACTTC.

The DNA for the CDR3 is TGCAGTGCTAGAGATAACAGGGCACTCTCTGGGGCCAACGTCCTGACTTTC. It translates to CSARDNRALSGANVLTF. V gene TRBV20-1 combines with J gene TRBJ2-6; the D gene is possibly TRBD1 (6 bases). Germline CDR1 is DFQATT and CDR2 is SNEGSKA (reference sequence). V lost 0 bases and J 0 bases, leaving 12 bases between the germline ends. The CDR3 runs to 17 residues.

The rearrangement joins TRBV27 to TRBJ2-2; D unclear. The CDR3 is made up of 14 amino acids. Germline CDR1 is MNHEY and CDR2 is SMNVEV (reference sequence). Trimming cost V 3 bases and J 7 bases, with 12 bases left between them. CDR3 bases: TGTGCCAGCAGTTTTCTGGAGTTGGGCGGGGAGCTGTTTTTT. Translating it yields CASSFLELGGELFF.

This clonotype has just a few counts. This chain links TRBV6-2 or TRBV6-3 with TRBJ1-1, with a possible D match to TRBD1 (5 bases). The CDR3 has 16 residues. Between the trimmed V and J ends, which lost 5 bases and 2 bases, there was a span of 18 bases. Germline V gives CDR1 MNHEY, CDR2 SVGEGT. CDR3 amino acids: CASSELSWQGNTEAFF. CDR3 DNA: TGTGCCAGCAGTGAATTATCGTGGCAGGGAAACACTGAAGCTTTCTTT.

In this sample, this clonotype turned up a few times. The chain links TRBV10-3 to TRBJ2-7; unclear D gene. CDR1 is ENHRY and CDR2 is SYGVKD in the germline V gene. The CDR3 totals 11 residues. V was shortened by 8 bases and J by 6 bases, with 11 bases between the two germline ends. In DNA, the CDR3 is TGTGCCATCCAGTCCAGTAGCGAGCAGTACTTC. Its translation: CAIQSSSEQYF.

This sequence joins TRBV7-8 and TRBJ2-7; 13 nucleotides line up with TRBD2. The V segment lost 2 bases and the J segment 3 bases; nucleotides outside the gene matches: 13. The CDR3 totals 19 residues. Germline V CDR1 and CDR2: SGHVS, FQNEAQ. This CDR3 reads CASSLTHPTSGRAFYEQYF. The DNA for the CDR3 is TGTGCCAGCAGCTTAACCCACCCTACTAGCGGGAGGGCCTTCTACGAGCAGTACTTC.

This clonotype showed up just a few times. The chain employs TRBV27 and TRBJ2-3; D call uncertain. CDR3 length equals 15 residues. V dropped 4 bases and J dropped 1 base, with 12 bases sitting between them. Germline V CDR1 and CDR2: MNHEY, SMNVEV (reference sequence). CDR3 nucleotides: TGTGCCAGCAGTTCTATCCGAAGCGGCACAGATACGCAGTATTTT. This translates into CASSSIRSGTDTQYF.

This rearrangement joins TRBV4-3 to TRBJ2-1; D perhaps matches TRBD1 (5 bases). The V and J ends lost 3 bases and 5 bases respectively, with 20 bases between them. From germline, CDR1 is LGHNA and CDR2 YSLEER. This CDR3 region has 17 residues. Written as DNA, the CDR3 is TGCGCCAGCAGCCAGTCCCTAGGGGAAGGGGTTAACAATGAGCAGTTCTTC. Amino acid sequence: CASSQSLGEGVNNEQFF.

There are many counts of this clonotype. The rearrangement uses TRBV29-1 and TRBJ1-2, with TRBD1 matching 7 bases. V was pared by 2 bases and J by 2 bases, with 8 bases of the junction left unmatched. The CDR3 is 15 amino acids. CDR1 is SQVTM and CDR2 is ANQGSEA in the germline V gene. This chain's CDR3 is CSVEYLGQKNYGYTF. Written as DNA, the CDR3 is TGCAGCGTTGAATATTTGGGACAGAAGAACTATGGCTACACCTTC. The full variable domain, completed using reference TRBV29-1 and TRBJ1-2, is SAVISQKPSRDICQRGTSLTIQCQVDSQVTMMFWYRQQPGQSLTLIATANQGSEATYESGFVIDKFPISRPNLTFSTLTVSNMSPEDSSIYLCSVEYLGQKNYGYTFGSGTRLTVV.

This clonotype was observed many times. CDR3 amino acids: CASSLGVAGGLRDEQFF. CDR3 bases: TGTGCCAGCAGCTTAGGTGTAGCGGGGGGGCTGAGGGATGAGCAGTTCTTC. J is TRBJ2-1 and V is TRBV7-2; TRBD2 aligns across 11 bases. This CDR3 has 17 amino acids. Trimming removed 1 base from V and 8 bases from J; junction bases left unmatched: 10. CDR1 and CDR2 (germline): SGHTA, FQGNSA. Using reference TRBV7-2 and TRBJ2-1 for the parts outside the CDR3, the full variable domain is GAGVSQSPSNKVTEKGKDVELRCDPISGHTALYWYRQSLGQGLEFLIYFQGNSAPDKSGLPSDRFSAERTGGSVSTLTIQRTQQEDSAVYLCASSLGVAGGLRDEQFFGPGTRLTVL.

The chain is built from TRBV14 and TRBJ2-1, with D tentatively TRBD2 (5 bases). Trimming cost V 0 bases and J 4 bases, with 16 bases left between them. The CDR3 runs to 17 residues. Germline V gene lookup returns CDR1 SGHDN and CDR2 FVKESK. CDR3 nucleotides: TGTGCCAGCAGCCAAGACTGGGGTCGGCGGGTTTACAATGAGCAGTTCTTC. As protein: CASSQDWGRRVYNEQFF.

The rearrangement links TRBV7-9 to TRBJ2-1; 11 positions agree with TRBD2. The CDR3 has 16 amino acids. Germline-derived CDR1 and CDR2 are SEHNR and FQNEAQ (reference sequence). The V and J ends lost 4 bases and 5 bases, in that order; junction bases with no gene match: 7. In nucleotides, the CDR3 is TGTGCCAGCAGCTACTTTAGCGGGAGGGTTGACAATGAGCAGTTCTTC. Translated: CASSYFSGRVDNEQFF.

This chain joins TRBV7-9 and TRBJ2-7; maybe TRBD2 (5 bases). This CDR3 has 15 amino acids. Germline CDR1 reads SEHNR; CDR2 reads FQNEAQ (reference sequence). Trimming took 5 bases from V and 1 from J, leaving 15 bases between them. The CDR3 sequence is CASSPAAGRSYEQYF. The CDR3 DNA reads TGTGCCAGCAGCCCAGCGGCGGGTAGATCCTACGAGCAGTACTTC.

V gene TRBV7-9 combines with J gene TRBJ1-4, with 8 bases identical to TRBD1. The CDR3 totals 15 residues. Germline CDR1 and CDR2: SEHNR and FQNEAQ (reference sequence). V lost 5 bases, J lost 4 bases, and 6 bases stayed unmatched. The CDR3 coding sequence is TGTGCCAGCAGCGTACAGACAGGGGTTAATGAAAAACTGTTTTTT. Residues: CASSVQTGVNEKLFF.

This chain uses TRBV10-1 with TRBJ1-1; D not resolved. CDR1 is WNHNN and CDR2 is SYGVQD in the germline V gene (reference sequence). CDR3 length: 14 residues. The ends were cut back, 5 bases at V and 5 bases at J, with 15 bases in the middle. The CDR3 here is CASSSVPATTEAFF. DNA of the CDR3: TGCGCCAGCAGTTCCGTCCCAGCAACAACTGAAGCTTTCTTT.

The chain couples TRBV6-1 to TRBJ2-7; perhaps TRBD2 as D (7 bases). Trimming stripped 6 bases from V and 4 bases from J, with 19 bases between. From germline, CDR1 is MNHNS and CDR2 SASEGT. The length of the CDR3 is 15 residues. CDR3 DNA sequence: TGTGCCAGCAGCCTAACAGGGACTATGGGGTACGAGCAGTACTTC. As protein: CASSLTGTMGYEQYF.

Ten or more counts support this clonotype. This chain connects TRBV9 to TRBJ2-2; D not resolved. Germline V lookup: CDR1 SGDLS, CDR2 YYNGEE. CDR3 length equals 12 residues. Trimming cost V 0 bases and J 6 bases, with 3 bases left between them. This CDR3 reads CASSVVAGELFF. CDR3 DNA: TGTGCCAGCAGCGTAGTGGCCGGGGAGCTGTTTTTT. The whole variable domain, filled in from reference TRBV9 and TRBJ2-2, reads DSGVTQTPKHLITATGQRVTLRCSPRSGDLSVYWYQQSLDQGLQFLIQYYNGEERAKGNILERFSAQQFPDLHSELNLSSLELGDSALYFCASSVVAGELFFGEGSRLTVL.

This clonotype was detected only a few times. The CDR3 region has the DNA TGCAGTGCTAGAGATCTAGACAGACCCTACAATGAGCAGTTCTTC. Protein: CSARDLDRPYNEQFF. The chain has TRBV20-1 and TRBJ2-1, with D possibly matching TRBD1 (5 bases). V lost 0 bases to trimming and J lost 2 bases, with 11 bases between them. CDR1 DFQATT and CDR2 SNEGSKA come from the germline V gene (reference sequence). This CDR3 is 15 amino acids long.

The CDR3 spells CASRTGGTFYGYTF. The CDR3 DNA reads as TGCGCCAGCAGGACAGGGGGGACTTTCTATGGCTACACCTTC. The chain combines TRBV5-1 with TRBJ1-2; TRBD1 matches at 9 bases. The CDR3 contains 14 residues. The junction had 6 bases not matched to a gene; V was cut back by 5 bases and J by 4 bases. CDR1 and CDR2 (germline): SGHRS, YFSETQ.

In its sample, this clonotype was seen many times. This rearrangement joins TRBV12-3 or TRBV12-4 to TRBJ1-1; D unclear. The germline V and J ends were trimmed by 9 bases and 6 bases, with 14 bases remaining between them. This CDR3 spans 12 amino acids. CDR3 bases: TGTGCCAGTCGAGGTTCATATGCTGAAGCTTTCTTT. It yields the protein CASRGSYAEAFF.

This clonotype was seen ten or more times. The CDR3 sequence: CASSLGSRGPNYGYTF. For the CDR3, the DNA is TGTGCCAGCAGCTTAGGGTCGCGGGGTCCTAACTATGGCTACACCTTC. V is TRBV11-2 and J is TRBJ1-2; no clear D gene. Germline CDR1 and CDR2: SGHAT and FQNNGV. The germline V and J ends were trimmed by 1 base and 0 bases, with 12 bases remaining between them. The CDR3 length is 16 residues.

This clonotype has a handful of counts. Here the CDR3 reads CASTATGRVTEAFF. The CDR3 DNA sequence: TGTGCCAGCACCGCGACAGGGCGAGTCACTGAAGCTTTCTTT. The J gene is TRBJ1-1, the V gene TRBV6-2 or TRBV6-3, with 7 nucleotides matching TRBD1. This CDR3 contains 14 residues. V was clipped by 7 bases and J by 4 bases; unmatched bases: 9. The germline V gene encodes CDR1 MNHEY and CDR2 SVGEGT.

This clonotype was seen at least ten times. The chain joins TRBV20-1 to TRBJ2-7; weak D call: TRBD2 (6 bases). Germline V CDR1 and CDR2: DFQATT, SNEGSKA (reference sequence). The CDR3 spans 16 residues. Trimming took 3 bases from V and 6 from J, leaving 24 bases between them. CDR3 in amino acids: CSARGVERRGTGEQYF. The CDR3, as DNA: TGCAGTGCTAGGGGGGTCGAAAGGAGGGGTACGGGCGAGCAGTACTTC.

This clonotype was counted only a few times. The chain couples TRBV20-1 to TRBJ2-1, with 9 bases lining up with TRBD1. Per the germline V gene, CDR1 is DFQATT and CDR2 is SNEGSKA (reference sequence). V gave up 2 bases and J gave up 7 bases; unmatched junction bases: 6. CDR3 length: 14 amino acids. CDR3 in DNA: TGCAGTGCTAGATCGAACAGGGGGCTGAATGAGCAGTTCTTC. Its protein product is CSARSNRGLNEQFF.

This clonotype showed up just a few times. The J gene is TRBJ1-1, the V gene TRBV7-9, with unresolved D. The V gene's germline CDR1 is SEHNR and CDR2 FQNEAQ (reference sequence). The V gene lost 7 bases and the J gene lost 7 bases, with 16 bases spanning the gap. The CDR3 sequence is 13 residues long. The CDR3 DNA reads TGTGCCAGCACCTGGGAGGCCTCCGGTGAAGCTTTCTTT. Translating gives CASTWEASGEAFF.

This clonotype was found many times. The rearrangement uses TRBV5-1 and TRBJ1-1; a weak D match, TRBD1 (5 bases). There are 11 residues in the CDR3. V lost 1 base and J lost 8, with 6 bases in between. Germline values: CDR1 SGHRS, CDR2 YFSETQ. The CDR3 DNA reads TGCGCCAGCAGCTTGAACAGGGAAGCTTTCTTT. This codes for CASSLNREAFF.

This clonotype has just a few counts. At one boundary the junction diverges from the germline segment, which might be a read error. CDR3 in amino acids: CASSSDSTLHF. CDR3 bases: TGTGCCAGCAGCTCGGATTCAACCCTCCACTTT. This chain uses TRBV7-9 with TRBJ1-6; D is ambiguous. The CDR3 covers 11 residues. The germline gives CDR1 SEHNR, CDR2 FQNEAQ (reference sequence).

This clonotype has more than one count but fewer than ten. This chain uses TRBV9 with TRBJ1-6; the D is unclear. Trimming took 5 bases from V and 5 from J, leaving 14 bases between them. Germline CDR1 and CDR2: SGDLS and YYNGEE. This CDR3 is built from 15 residues. CDR3 sequence reads: CASRLFDGDNSPLHF. CDR3 sequence (DNA): TGTGCCAGCAGACTTTTTGACGGAGATAATTCACCCCTCCACTTT.